Below, one T cell receptor (beta chain) is given with its context. These data come from a study of blood T cell repertoires in COVID-19. Study-level information: The United States, Italy and Spain were the sources of the acute and convalescent COVID-19 samples. The analysed material was cDNA or gDNA that came from T cells, B-cell-depleted T cells, or PBMCs.

There are 13 residues in the CDR3. V trimming: 5 bases; J trimming: 8 bases; junction bases outside the gene matches: 6. In the source study's methods: Nucleated cell number was recorded as an estimate derived from reference gene primer amplification. Repertoires were generated with immunoSEQ multiplex PCR, while TCRdb's copy carries only in-frame clones and drops some. The V and J calls and clone size come from that table; D and trimming were worked out from the DNA. The table records over 95,000 clones, 81% of them present only once. Material: peripheral blood. V and J are TRBV12-3 or TRBV12-4 and TRBJ1-2; 9 nucleotides line up with TRBD1. This receptor was taken from a man aged 50-59 years with acute or convalescent COVID-19. The CDR3 nucleotides are TGTGCCAGCAGTCTGACAGGGGGAAGAGGCTACACCTTC. It translates to CASSLTGGRGYTF.